The 29 T cell receptor beta chains given below trace back to one sample, sequenced in a study of T cells after yellow fever vaccination. TCRdb fed the 5' RACE reads into MiXCR, producing one record per CDR3 protein. The table shows about 350,000 distinct CDR3 sequences, with roughly 8.3% occurring only once. The sequencing here drew on PBMCs, taken 45 days after the first yellow fever vaccination. The receptor source for this set is a man aged 18 to 29 who received the YFV17D yellow fever vaccine.

This clonotype was counted at least ten times. The chain uses TRBV7-2 and TRBJ2-5; D possibly corresponds to TRBD1 (6 bases). CDR3 length: 16 amino acids. Germline assignment: CDR1 SGHTA and CDR2 FQGNSA. With 3 bases removed from V and 1 base from J, the gap between germline ends came to 15 bases. As DNA, the CDR3 is TGTGCCAGCAGCTTCAGGCAGGGGCTCACCCAAGAGACCCAGTACTTC. The encoded protein is CASSFRQGLTQETQYF.

This clonotype occurred a few times. The V and J genes are TRBV25-1 and TRBJ1-5, with a tentative D call TRBD1 (6 bases). This CDR3 spans 15 amino acids. Trimming pared 4 bases from V and 0 bases from J, leaving 10 bases between. Looked up from germline, CDR1 is MGHDK and CDR2 is SYGVNS. The CDR3 reads CASSGAGASNQPQHF. CDR3 coding DNA: TGTGCCAGCAGTGGGGCGGGGGCTAGCAATCAGCCCCAGCATTTT.

The chain has TRBV4-1 and TRBJ2-2; D might be TRBD2 (6 bases). V dropped 3 bases and J dropped 6 bases, with 14 bases sitting between them. Per germline, CDR1 MGHRA and CDR2 YSYEKL. The CDR3 is made up of 15 amino acids. The CDR3 DNA reads TGCGCCAGCAGCCACACGGGACTCCGGGCCGGGGAGCTGTTTTTT. Residues: CASSHTGLRAGELFF.

V and J are TRBV9 and TRBJ2-3; 7 bases are shared with TRBD1. CDR3 size: 16 residues. V dropped 0 bases and J dropped 5; count of bases not matched to a gene: 9. Germline values: CDR1 SGDLS, CDR2 YYNGEE. Here the CDR3 reads CASSVVDRASGDTQYF. The CDR3 DNA reads TGTGCCAGCAGCGTAGTCGACAGGGCCTCCGGAGATACGCAGTATTTT.

This clonotype was observed a few times. The chain recombines TRBV19 with TRBJ1-1, with D possibly TRBD1 on 5 matching bases. The CDR3 runs 13 residues. Deletions cut 7 bases from V and 3 bases from J, with 12 bases between. Germline V gives CDR1 LNHDA, CDR2 SQIVND (reference sequence). DNA of the CDR3: TGTGCCAGTACCAGGGTTGGTCACACTGAAGCTTTCTTT. It specifies CASTRVGHTEAFF.

The chain has TRBV7-2 and TRBJ2-1; the D gene is possibly TRBD2 (5 bases). The germline V gene encodes CDR1 SGHTA and CDR2 FQGNSA. The CDR3 has 11 residues. Trimming took 3 bases from V and 10 from J, leaving 7 bases between them. In nucleotides, the CDR3 is TGTGCCAGCAGCTTTTTAGCGGAGCAGTTCTTC. Translation gives CASSFLAEQFF.

This clonotype was found a few times. This sequence joins TRBV6-2 or TRBV6-3 and TRBJ2-5; 8 positions agree with TRBD2. The CDR3 runs 15 residues. Per the germline V gene, CDR1 is MNHEY and CDR2 is SVGEGT. Trimming removed 2 bases from V and 3 bases from J; junction bases left unmatched: 5. The CDR3 DNA reads TGTGCCAGCAGTTACGTGGGGACTAGAAAAGAGACCCAGTACTTC. As protein: CASSYVGTRKETQYF.

The chain recombines TRBV18 with TRBJ2-1; D is possibly TRBD2 (6 bases). Germline CDR1 and CDR2: KGHSH and LQKENI. Trimming left V 0 bases short and J 7 bases short, with 10 bases between. This CDR3 has 14 amino acids. CDR3 region: CASSPPASVNEQFF. In nucleotides, the CDR3 is TGTGCCAGCTCACCACCCGCTAGCGTTAATGAGCAGTTCTTC.

In this sample, this clonotype turned up many times. The chain employs TRBV11-2 and TRBJ2-5; 8 nucleotides line up with TRBD1. With 6 bases clipped from V and 7 bases from J, the junction kept 16 bases outside the gene matches. The CDR3 spans 16 residues. The germline gives CDR1 SGHAT, CDR2 FQNNGV. The CDR3 here is CASSPTSGQEGGTQYF. The DNA of the CDR3 is TGTGCCAGCAGTCCTACCTCGGGACAGGAGGGAGGGACCCAGTACTTC.

V and J are TRBV12-3 or TRBV12-4 and TRBJ1-1; unclear D gene. V shed 5 bases and J shed 5 bases, with 15 bases lying between them. The CDR3 extends over 14 amino acids. The CDR3: CASSPTGIGTEAFF. CDR3 coding DNA: TGTGCCAGCAGTCCCACGGGGATCGGTACTGAAGCTTTCTTT.

In its sample, this clonotype was seen many times. This sequence joins TRBV18 and TRBJ1-1, with D maybe TRBD1 (5 bases). CDR3 length: 16 residues. V gave up 3 bases and J gave up 1 base, with 15 bases separating them. Germline V CDR1 and CDR2: KGHSH, LQKENI. The CDR3 loop reads CASSPAGGGSNTEAFF. The DNA for the CDR3 is TGTGCCAGCTCACCCGCCGGGGGGGGGTCGAACACTGAAGCTTTCTTT.

This chain links TRBV5-4 with TRBJ2-1; the D is unclear. The germline V and J ends were trimmed by 3 bases and 6 bases, with 10 bases remaining between them. Germline values: CDR1 SGHNT, CDR2 YYREEE (reference sequence). The CDR3 loop spans 13 amino acids. The CDR3 DNA reads TGTGCCAGCAGCTCCTCCCTCTTCAATGAGCAGTTCTTC. This gives the protein CASSSSLFNEQFF. Complete variable domain (other parts from reference TRBV5-4 and TRBJ2-1): ETGVTQSPTHLIKTRGQQVTLRCSSQSGHNTVSWYQQALGQGPQFIFQYYREEENGRGNFPPRFSGLQFPNYSSELNVNALELDDSALYLCASSSSLFNEQFFGPGTRLTVL.

V is TRBV20-1 and J is TRBJ2-4; D not certain. V lost 4 bases to trimming and J lost 3 bases, with 13 bases between them. Germline CDR1 and CDR2: DFQATT and SNEGSKA (reference sequence). The CDR3 extends over 14 amino acids. In DNA form, the CDR3 reads TGCAGTGCTAAGCCGGGTGGGTTCAAAAACATTCAGTACTTC. Translation gives CSAKPGGFKNIQYF.

The sample holds a few counts of this clonotype. The V gene is TRBV19, the J gene TRBJ2-1; D is uncertain. Germline values: CDR1 LNHDA, CDR2 SQIVND (reference sequence). Trimming took 3 bases from V and 2 from J, leaving 5 bases between them. The CDR3 is made up of 13 amino acids. CDR3 in DNA: TGTGCCAGTAGTATTTATCCCTACAATGAGCAGTTCTTC. This codes for CASSIYPYNEQFF.

This clonotype was counted ten times or more. CDR3 DNA sequence: TGCGCCAGCATGGGGGGTTGGTGGCAGTTCTTC. Translated, it gives CASMGGWWQFF. The chain recombines TRBV4-3 with TRBJ2-1; D possibly corresponds to TRBD2 (6 bases). This CDR3 is 11 amino acids long. The germline V gene encodes CDR1 LGHNA and CDR2 YSLEER. Trimming stripped 7 bases from V and 12 bases from J, with 13 bases between.

The chain employs TRBV4-2 and TRBJ1-6; D not certain. Looked up from germline, CDR1 is LGHNA and CDR2 is YNFKEQ. V shed 0 bases and J shed 7 bases, with 13 bases lying between them. The CDR3 runs to 16 residues. The DNA of the CDR3 is TGTGCCAGCAGCCAAGATCCGGAGGGTATCAATTCACCCCTCCACTTT. Its protein is CASSQDPEGINSPLHF.

The V and J genes are TRBV19 and TRBJ1-5, with D hard to call. Germline lookup yields CDR1 LNHDA and CDR2 SQIVND (reference sequence). V was cut by 4 bases and J by 7 bases, with 11 bases left in between. The CDR3 covers 13 residues. This CDR3 reads CASSRSRNQPQHF. As DNA, the CDR3 is TGTGCCAGTAGTAGGTCCCGAAACCAGCCCCAGCATTTT.

The chain links TRBV4-2 to TRBJ2-6; no definite D call. CDR3 length equals 14 residues. V was pared by 0 bases and J by 1 base, with 1 base between. Germline V gives CDR1 LGHNA, CDR2 YNFKEQ. CDR3 residues: CASSQDSGANVLTF. CDR3 sequence (DNA): TGTGCCAGCAGCCAAGATTCTGGGGCCAACGTCCTGACTTTC.

A few counts support this clonotype. The V call is TRBV29-1, the J call TRBJ2-1; D is perhaps TRBD2 (7 bases). V was shortened by 7 bases and J by 2 bases, with 12 bases between the two germline ends. The CDR3 sequence is 13 residues long. The germline CDR1 and CDR2 sequences are SQVTM and ANQGSEA. In nucleotides, the CDR3 is TGCAGCGCCTCGGGGGGCCCCTACAATGAGCAGTTCTTC. This codes for CSASGGPYNEQFF.

This clonotype was seen only a few times. The chain joins TRBV7-2 to TRBJ2-2; 13 bases agree with TRBD2. Unmatched junction bases numbered 4, after V lost 1 base and J lost 11 bases. CDR1 SGHTA and CDR2 FQGNSA come from the germline V gene. The CDR3 totals 15 residues. CDR3 nucleotides: TGTGCCAGCAGCTTAGGGGGACTAGCGGGGCTCGAGCTGTTTTTT. This gives the protein CASSLGGLAGLELFF.

The sample holds a few counts of this clonotype. The chain combines TRBV7-6 with TRBJ1-1; D gene unclear. V dropped 5 bases and J dropped 1 base, with 8 bases sitting between them. Germline V gene sequence: CDR1 SGHVS, CDR2 FNYEAQ. The CDR3 runs 13 residues. DNA of the CDR3: TGTGCCAGCAGCCAGTCAGGGAACACTGAAGCTTTCTTT. Protein sequence: CASSQSGNTEAFF.

This clonotype was counted only a few times. The V gene is TRBV10-3, the J gene TRBJ2-5; D is unclear. Germline loops: CDR1 ENHRY, CDR2 SYGVKD. Trimming took 8 bases from V and 1 from J, leaving 11 bases between them. The CDR3 consists of 13 residues. The CDR3 coding sequence is TGTGCCATCTCCCCTACCGCCCAAGAGACCCAGTACTTC. This codes for CAISPTAQETQYF.

This clonotype occurred many times. At one of its ends the junction is not consistent with the germline gene, which may arise from a read error. The chain has TRBV5-1 and TRBJ2-2; D unclear. CDR3 length equals 13 residues. Looked up from germline, CDR1 is SGHRS and CDR2 is YFSETQ. The CDR3 sequence: CASSFPNTGELFF. As DNA, the CDR3 is TGTGCCAGCAGTTTCCCGAACACCGGGGAGCTGTTTTTT.

The chain joins TRBV18 to TRBJ2-2; 11 bases are shared with TRBD2. This CDR3 comprises 19 residues. Germline V gives CDR1 KGHSH, CDR2 LQKENI. V was clipped by 1 base and J by 1 base; unmatched bases: 8. CDR3 residues: CASSPRGTSGLRNTGELFF. CDR3 sequence (DNA): TGTGCCAGCTCACCACGGGGGACTAGCGGTCTTCGGAACACCGGGGAGCTGTTTTTT.

This clonotype was counted only a few times. The V gene is TRBV29-1, the J gene TRBJ2-3, with no clear D. The length of the CDR3 is 14 residues. Germline V gene lookup returns CDR1 SQVTM and CDR2 ANQGSEA. V lost 1 base to trimming and J lost 2 bases, with 10 bases between them. The CDR3 nucleotides read TGCAGCGTTGAAGTAGGGTCAGACACAGATACGCAGTATTTT. This translates into CSVEVGSDTDTQYF.

This clonotype was observed many times. This rearrangement joins TRBV6-5 to TRBJ2-3, with unresolved D. The V end was cut by 1 base, the J end by 6 bases, with 5 bases between. Germline V gene sequence: CDR1 MNHEY, CDR2 SVGAGI. This CDR3 region has 12 residues. The CDR3 loop is CASSYFGDTQYF. The CDR3 DNA reads as TGTGCCAGCAGTTACTTCGGGGATACGCAGTATTTT.

This clonotype was detected a few times. The V call is TRBV29-1, the J call TRBJ2-1; the D gene is possibly TRBD1 (5 bases). The CDR3 contains 11 residues. V was cut by 3 bases and J by 11 bases, with 11 bases left in between. Germline CDR1 SQVTM, CDR2 ANQGSEA. The chain's CDR3 is CSVDKGLKQFF. The CDR3 DNA sequence: TGCAGCGTTGACAAGGGGCTAAAGCAGTTCTTC.

This chain uses TRBV4-3 with TRBJ2-2; 14 bases map to TRBD2. Unmatched junction bases numbered 6, after V lost 0 bases and J lost 9 bases. Germline lookup yields CDR1 LGHNA and CDR2 YSLEER. The CDR3 contains 17 residues. The CDR3 nucleotides read TGCGCCAGCAGCCAAGAACGACTAGCGGGGGGGAGCTGGGAGCTGTTTTTT. It translates to CASSQERLAGGSWELFF.

This rearrangement joins TRBV18 to TRBJ1-2; 9 bases match TRBD1. V trimming: 6 bases; J trimming: 8 bases; junction bases outside the gene matches: 7. The germline gives CDR1 KGHSH, CDR2 LQKENI. The CDR3 is 13 residues long. Here the CDR3 DNA reads TGTGCCAGCTCGACCGGGACAGGGATCGGCTACACCTTC. Its translation: CASSTGTGIGYTF.